The entry below describes one T cell receptor beta chain. The data derive from a study of cytomegalovirus exposure and HLA in healthy donors. The PCR made use of 60 Vbeta and 13 Jbeta primers. The data were produced by immunoSEQ multiplex PCR, yet TCRdb's version contains in-frame clones alone and is incomplete. The repertoire holds about 200,000 clones, around 77% seen once, with 1.5% to 2% in the top ten. The receptor comes from a young man in good health and CMV-seronegative. Sequencing was carried out using PBMCs.

In DNA, the CDR3 is TGTGCCAGCAGCTCCGGGACTAGCGGTCAAGAGACCCAGTACTTC. Translation gives CASSSGTSGQETQYF. J is TRBJ2-5 and V is TRBV9; TRBD2 agrees at 11 bases. Losses at the gene ends were 4 bases for V and 2 bases for J; bases not matched to a gene: 4. The CDR3 length is 15 residues. The germline gives CDR1 SGDLS, CDR2 YYNGEE.